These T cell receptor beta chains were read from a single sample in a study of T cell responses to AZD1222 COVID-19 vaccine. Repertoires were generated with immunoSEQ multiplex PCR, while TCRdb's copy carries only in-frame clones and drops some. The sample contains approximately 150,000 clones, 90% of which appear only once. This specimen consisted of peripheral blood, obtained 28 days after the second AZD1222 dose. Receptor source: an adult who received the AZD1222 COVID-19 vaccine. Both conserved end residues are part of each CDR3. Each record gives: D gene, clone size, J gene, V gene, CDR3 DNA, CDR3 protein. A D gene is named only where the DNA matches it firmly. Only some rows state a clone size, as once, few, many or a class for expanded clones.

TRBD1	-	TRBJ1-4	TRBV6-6	TGTGCCAGCAGCTTCTCGCCGGGACAGACGAGTGAAAAACTGTTTTTT	CASSFSPGQTSEKLFF
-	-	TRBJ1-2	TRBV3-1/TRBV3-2	TGTGCCAGCAGCCAAGATTCTCCAGGGGCCTATGGCTACACCTTC	CASSQDSPGAYGYTF
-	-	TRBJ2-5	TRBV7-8	TGTGCCAGCAGCTTAAAAACGGGGTACGGAGAGACCCAGTACTTC	CASSLKTGYGETQYF
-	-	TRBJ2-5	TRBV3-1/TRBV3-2	TGTGCCAGCAGCCAAGGGTTGGGCGTAACGGAGACCCAGTACTTC	CASSQGLGVTETQYF
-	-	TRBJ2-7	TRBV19	TGTGCCAGTAGCGACCAGGGTCGAGGGTACGAGCAGTACTTC	CASSDQGRGYEQYF
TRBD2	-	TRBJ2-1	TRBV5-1	TGCGCCAGCTGGACAGGACTAGCGGGATACAATGAGCAGTTCTTC	CASWTGLAGYNEQFF
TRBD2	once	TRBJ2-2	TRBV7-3	TGTGCCAGCAGCTCAAGCTCGGGGGGAACCGGGGAGCTGTTTTTT	CASSSSSGGTGELFF
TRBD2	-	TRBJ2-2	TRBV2	TGTGCCAGCAGTGAGCGGGAGCCCACCGGGGAGCTGTTTTTT	CASSEREPTGELFF
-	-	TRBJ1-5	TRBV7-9	TGTGCCAGCAGCTTAGAGCCGGGACAAAATCAGCCCCAGCATTTT	CASSLEPGQNQPQHF
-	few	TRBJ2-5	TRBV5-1	TGCGCCAGCAGCTCGGCTCCTCAAGAGACCCAGTACTTC	CASSSAPQETQYF
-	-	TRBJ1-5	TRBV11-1	TGTGCCAGCAGCCGACAGTCAGGGCAGCCCCAGCATTTT	CASSRQSGQPQHF
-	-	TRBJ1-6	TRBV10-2	TGCGCCAGCAGAATGGGACTGAGTAATTCACCCCTCCACTTT	CASRMGLSNSPLHF
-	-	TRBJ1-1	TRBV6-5	TGTGCCAGCAGTCAAAACAGGGTAATGAACACTGAAGCTTTCTTT	CASSQNRVMNTEAFF
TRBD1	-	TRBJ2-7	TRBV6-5	TGTGCCACCCTCAGGGGGTACGAGCAGTACTTC	CATLRGYEQYF
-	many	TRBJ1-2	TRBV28	TGTGCCAGCAGTGGAGGGGGGGGAGGCTATGGCTACACCTTC	CASSGGGGGYGYTF
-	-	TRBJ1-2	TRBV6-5	TGTGCCAGCAGTTACAAGGGCGACAGACCCGGCTACACCTTC	CASSYKGDRPGYTF
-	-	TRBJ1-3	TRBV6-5	TGTGCCAGCAGTTACGGCCGGAGCTCTGGAAACACCATATATTTT	CASSYGRSSGNTIYF
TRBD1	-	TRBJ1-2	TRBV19	TGTGCCAGTACTCAACCAGGGGGGCAGCCATTAAACTATGGCTACACCTTC	CASTQPGGQPLNYGYTF
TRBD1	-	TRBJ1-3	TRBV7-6	TGTGCCAGCAGCTTAAGGACAGGAGGTGGAAACACCATATATTTT	CASSLRTGGGNTIYF
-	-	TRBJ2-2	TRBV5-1	TGCGCCAGCAGCTTGCTTAGGTCGAGAACCGGGGAGCTGTTTTTT	CASSLLRSRTGELFF
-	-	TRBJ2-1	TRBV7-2	TGTGCCAGCAGCTTAGGGTCAGCCCGACATGAGCAGTTCTTC	CASSLGSARHEQFF
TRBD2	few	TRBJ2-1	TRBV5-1	TGCGCCAGCAGCTTGTCGCGACTAGCGGGAGGGGATGAGCAGTTCTTC	CASSLSRLAGGDEQFF
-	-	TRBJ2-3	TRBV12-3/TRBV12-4	TGTGCCAGCACTTATAGCACAGATACGCAGTATTTT	CASTYSTDTQYF